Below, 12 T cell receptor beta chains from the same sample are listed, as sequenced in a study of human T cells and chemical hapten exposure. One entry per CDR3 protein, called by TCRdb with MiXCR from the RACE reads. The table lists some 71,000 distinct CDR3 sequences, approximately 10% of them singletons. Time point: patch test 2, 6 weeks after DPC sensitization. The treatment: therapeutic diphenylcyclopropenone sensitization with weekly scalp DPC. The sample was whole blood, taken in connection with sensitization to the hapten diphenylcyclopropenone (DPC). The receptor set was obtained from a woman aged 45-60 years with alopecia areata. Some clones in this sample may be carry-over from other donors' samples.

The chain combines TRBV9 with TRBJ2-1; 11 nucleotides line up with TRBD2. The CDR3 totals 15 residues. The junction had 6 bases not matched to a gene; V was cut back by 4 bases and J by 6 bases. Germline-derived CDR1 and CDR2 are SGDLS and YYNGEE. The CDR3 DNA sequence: TGTGCCAGCAGCATTGAACTAGCGGGAGTCAATGAGCAGTTCTTC. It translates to CASSIELAGVNEQFF.

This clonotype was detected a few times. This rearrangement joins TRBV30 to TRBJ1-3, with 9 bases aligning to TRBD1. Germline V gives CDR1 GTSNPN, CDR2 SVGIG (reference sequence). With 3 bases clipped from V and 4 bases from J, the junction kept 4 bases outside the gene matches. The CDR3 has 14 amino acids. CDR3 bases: TGTGCCTGGAGATACAGGGGGCGCGGAAACACCATATATTTT. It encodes CAWRYRGRGNTIYF.

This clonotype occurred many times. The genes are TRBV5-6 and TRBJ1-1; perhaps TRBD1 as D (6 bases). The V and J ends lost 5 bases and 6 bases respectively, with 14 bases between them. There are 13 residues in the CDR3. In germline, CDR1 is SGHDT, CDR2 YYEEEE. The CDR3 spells CASRPNPGAEAFF. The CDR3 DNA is TGTGCCAGCAGACCAAACCCAGGGGCTGAAGCTTTCTTT. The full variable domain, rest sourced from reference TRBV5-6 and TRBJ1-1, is DAGVTQSPTHLIKTRGQQVTLRCSPKSGHDTVSWYQQALGQGPQFIFQYYEEEERQRGNFPDRFSGHQFPNYSSELNVNALLLGDSALYLCASRPNPGAEAFFGQGTRLTVV.

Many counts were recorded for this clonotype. The CDR3 is CASSESGRGGSSTDTQYF. CDR3 nucleotide sequence: TGCGCCAGCAGTGAGTCAGGCCGGGGCGGTTCTAGCACAGATACGCAGTATTTT. The chain joins TRBV10-1 to TRBJ2-3; D assignment may be TRBD1 or TRBD2 (5 bases each). The germline V and J ends were trimmed by 0 bases and 0 bases, with 16 bases remaining between them. This CDR3 has 18 amino acids. Germline loops: CDR1 WNHNN, CDR2 SYGVQD (reference sequence).

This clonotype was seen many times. CDR3 sequence reads: CASRASSTDTQYF. In nucleotides, the CDR3 is TGTGCCAGCAGGGCCTCCAGCACAGATACGCAGTATTTT. The chain carries TRBV12-3 or TRBV12-4 and TRBJ2-3; D remains unclear. Trimming took 6 bases from V and 0 from J, leaving 7 bases between them. The CDR3 spans 13 residues.

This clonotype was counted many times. The CDR3 protein is CSARRITMRGSYEQYF. The CDR3 DNA reads as TGCAGTGCTAGACGGATTACAATGAGAGGATCCTACGAGCAGTACTTC. The chain recombines TRBV20-1 with TRBJ2-7; unclear D gene. Germline CDR1 DFQATT, CDR2 SNEGSKA (reference sequence). The CDR3 contains 16 residues. V was shortened by 2 bases and J by 1 base, with 18 bases between the two germline ends.

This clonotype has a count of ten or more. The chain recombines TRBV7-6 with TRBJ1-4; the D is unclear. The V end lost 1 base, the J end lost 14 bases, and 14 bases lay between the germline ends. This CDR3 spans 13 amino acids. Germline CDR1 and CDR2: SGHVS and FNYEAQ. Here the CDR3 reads CASSLDEGKSLFF. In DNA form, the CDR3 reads TGTGCCAGCAGCTTAGATGAAGGGAAAAGTCTGTTTTTT.

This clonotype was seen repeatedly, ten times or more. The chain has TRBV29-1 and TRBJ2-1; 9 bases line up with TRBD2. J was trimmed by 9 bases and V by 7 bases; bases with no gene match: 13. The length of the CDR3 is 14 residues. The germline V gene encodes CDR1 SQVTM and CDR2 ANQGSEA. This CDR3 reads CSGQAGGPGGEQFF. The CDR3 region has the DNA TGCAGCGGGCAAGCGGGAGGCCCGGGGGGTGAGCAGTTCTTC.

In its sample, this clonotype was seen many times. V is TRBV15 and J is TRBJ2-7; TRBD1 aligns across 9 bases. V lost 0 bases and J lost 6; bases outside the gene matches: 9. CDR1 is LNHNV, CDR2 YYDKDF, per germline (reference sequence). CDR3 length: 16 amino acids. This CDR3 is CATSRDPPDRGGEQYF. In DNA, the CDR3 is TGTGCCACCAGCAGAGATCCCCCGGACAGGGGTGGCGAGCAGTACTTC.

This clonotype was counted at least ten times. CDR3 amino acids: CASSSRRDYEQYF. For the CDR3, the DNA is TGTGCCAGCAGTTCCCGACGGGACTACGAGCAGTACTTC. The chain uses TRBV6-5 and TRBJ2-7, with D perhaps matching TRBD2 (5 bases). The CDR3 is made up of 13 amino acids. Germline V CDR1 and CDR2: MNHEY, SVGAGI. V was pared by 4 bases and J by 3 bases, with 10 bases between.

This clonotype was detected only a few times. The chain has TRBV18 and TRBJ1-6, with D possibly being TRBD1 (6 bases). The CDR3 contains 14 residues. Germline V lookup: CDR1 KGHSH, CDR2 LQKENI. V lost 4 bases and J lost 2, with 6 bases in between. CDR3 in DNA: TGTGCCAGCTCACGGGGGCCCTATAATTCACCCCTCCACTTT. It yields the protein CASSRGPYNSPLHF.

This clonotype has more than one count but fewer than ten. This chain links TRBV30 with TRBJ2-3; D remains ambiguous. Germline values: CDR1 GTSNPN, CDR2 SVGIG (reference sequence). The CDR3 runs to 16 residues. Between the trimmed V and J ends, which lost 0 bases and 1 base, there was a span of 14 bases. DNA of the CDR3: TGTGCCTGGAGTGTACGGTGGGGAAAGGGCACAGATACGCAGTATTTT. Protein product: CAWSVRWGKGTDTQYF.